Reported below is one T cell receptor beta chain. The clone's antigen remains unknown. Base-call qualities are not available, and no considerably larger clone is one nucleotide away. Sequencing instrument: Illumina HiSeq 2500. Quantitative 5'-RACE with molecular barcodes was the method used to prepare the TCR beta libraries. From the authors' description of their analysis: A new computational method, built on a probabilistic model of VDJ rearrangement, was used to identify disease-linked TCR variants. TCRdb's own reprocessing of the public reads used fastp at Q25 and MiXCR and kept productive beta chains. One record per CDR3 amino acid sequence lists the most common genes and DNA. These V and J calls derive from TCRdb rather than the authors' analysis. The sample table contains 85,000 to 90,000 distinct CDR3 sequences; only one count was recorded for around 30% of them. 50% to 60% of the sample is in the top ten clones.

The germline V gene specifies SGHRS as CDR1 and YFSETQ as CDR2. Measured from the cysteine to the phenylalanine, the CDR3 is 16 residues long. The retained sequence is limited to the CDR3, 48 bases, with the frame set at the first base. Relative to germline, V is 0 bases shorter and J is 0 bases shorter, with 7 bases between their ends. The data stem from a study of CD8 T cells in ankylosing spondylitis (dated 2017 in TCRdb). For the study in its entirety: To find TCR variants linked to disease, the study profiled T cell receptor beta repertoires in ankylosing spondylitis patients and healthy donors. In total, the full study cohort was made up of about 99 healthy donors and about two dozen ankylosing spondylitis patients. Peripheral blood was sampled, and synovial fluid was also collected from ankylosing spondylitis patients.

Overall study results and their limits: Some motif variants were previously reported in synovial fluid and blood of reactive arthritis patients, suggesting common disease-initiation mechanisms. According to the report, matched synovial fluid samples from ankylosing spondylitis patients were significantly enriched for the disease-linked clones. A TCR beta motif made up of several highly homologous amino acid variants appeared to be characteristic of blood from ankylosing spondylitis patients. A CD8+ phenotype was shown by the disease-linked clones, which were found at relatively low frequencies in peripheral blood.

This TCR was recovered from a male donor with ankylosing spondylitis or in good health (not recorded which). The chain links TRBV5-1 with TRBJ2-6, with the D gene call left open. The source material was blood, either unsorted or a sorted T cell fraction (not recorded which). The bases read TGCGCCAGCAGCTTGGAGTCACCCTCTGGGGCCAACGTCCTGACTTTC. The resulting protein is CASSLESPSGANVLTF.